In this sample, the clone carrying this TCR beta chain turned up a few times. The data belong to a study of patients and donors after allogeneic stem cell transplantation. TCRdb re-called the RT-PCR reads through MiXCR, storing one row per CDR3 protein. This table has 920,000 or so distinct CDR3 sequences, approximately 18% appearing once. Germline assignment: CDR1 GTSNPN and CDR2 SVGIG (reference sequence). This CDR3 has 16 amino acids. Trimming removed 5 bases from V and 8 bases from J; junction bases left unmatched: 16. The specimen sequenced was blood, either unsorted or a sorted T cell fraction (not recorded which). The sequence came from a human donor who was either an allogeneic HSCT recipient or a stem cell or donor lymphocyte infusion donor (not recorded which). It is not recorded whose cells these are; they may come from a transplant donor. The chain uses TRBV30 and TRBJ2-1; 9 bases align to TRBD2. As DNA, the CDR3 is TGTGCCTGGGGGGTAGAAGTTTGGCGGGAGGGCTATGAGCAGTTCTTC. Its translation: CAWGVEVWREGYEQFF.